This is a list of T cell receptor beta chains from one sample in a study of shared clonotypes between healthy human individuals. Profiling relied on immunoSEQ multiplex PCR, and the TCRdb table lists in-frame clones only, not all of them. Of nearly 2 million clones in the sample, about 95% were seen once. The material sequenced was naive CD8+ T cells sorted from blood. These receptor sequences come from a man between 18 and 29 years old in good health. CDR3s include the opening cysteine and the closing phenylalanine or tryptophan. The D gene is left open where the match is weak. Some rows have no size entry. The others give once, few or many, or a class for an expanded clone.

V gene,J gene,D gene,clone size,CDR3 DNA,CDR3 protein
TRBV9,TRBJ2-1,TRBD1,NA,TGTGCCAGCAGCCTCCGGACAGGATGGGGGAATGGGAATGAGCAGTTCTTC,CASSLRTGWGNGNEQFF
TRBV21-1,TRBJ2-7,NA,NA,TGTGCCAGCAGCAGACGTCGGGGCGTAGCGGAAAGTGAGCAGTACTTC,CASSRRRGVAESEQYF
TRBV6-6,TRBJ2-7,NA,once,TGTGCCAGCAGCCTTGGGGCAGGCCGCTCCTACGAGCAGTACTTC,CASSLGAGRSYEQYF
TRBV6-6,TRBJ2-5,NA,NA,TGTGCCAGCAGTACTGGGGAGACCCAGTACTTC,CASSTGETQYF
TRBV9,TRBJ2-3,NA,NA,TGTGCCAGCAGCCCAGAGTTAGATACGCAGTATTTT,CASSPELDTQYF
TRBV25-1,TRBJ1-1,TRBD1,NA,TGTGCCAGCAGTGATACCGGGACAGGGCCCTTGGACACTGAAGCTTTCTTT,CASSDTGTGPLDTEAFF
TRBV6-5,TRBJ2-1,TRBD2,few,TGTGCCAGCAGTTACGGGACTAGCGGTTACAATGAGCAGTTCTTC,CASSYGTSGYNEQFF
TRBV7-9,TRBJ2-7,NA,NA,TGTGCCAGCAGCTCCTCCGGGCCACAGTACTTC,CASSSSGPQYF
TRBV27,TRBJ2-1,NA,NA,TGTGCCAGCAGTTTTGGGCAGGGTCTGTTCTTC,CASSFGQGLFF
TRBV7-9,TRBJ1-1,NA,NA,TGTGCCAGCAGCTCGTACAGGGCCGAGAACACTGAAGCTTTCTTT,CASSSYRAENTEAFF
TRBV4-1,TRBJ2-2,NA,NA,TGCGCCAGCAGCCAAGCCGGGACTCCGGTCACCGGGGAGCTGTTTTTT,CASSQAGTPVTGELFF
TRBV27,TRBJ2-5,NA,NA,TGTGCCAGCAGTTGGGTAGGGGGAGAGACCCAGTACTTC,CASSWVGGETQYF
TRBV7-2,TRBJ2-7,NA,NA,TGTGCCAGCAGCCCGGGGAGGCTAGCGATCTCCTACGAGCAGTACTTC,CASSPGRLAISYEQYF
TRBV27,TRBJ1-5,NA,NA,TGTGCCAGCAGCCCTGTCCCTTATCAGCCCCAGCATTTT,CASSPVPYQPQHF
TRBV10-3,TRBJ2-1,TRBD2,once,TGTGCCATCAGTGAGTCAGCTAGCGGGAGTGGTAGGGATGAGCAGTTCTTC,CAISESASGSGRDEQFF
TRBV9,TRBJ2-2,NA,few,TGTGCCAGCAGCGTAGGTGGCACCGGGGAGCTGTTTTTT,CASSVGGTGELFF
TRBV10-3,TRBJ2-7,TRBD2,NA,TGTGCCATCAGTCTAGTAGCGGGAGGAATATACGAGCAGTACTTC,CAISLVAGGIYEQYF